These T cell receptor beta chains were read from a single sample in a study of blood T cells in healthy people across ages. MiXCR, applied by TCRdb to the 5' RACE reads, yields one record per CDR3 protein. The table lists about 670,000 distinct CDR3 sequences, roughly half of them singletons, with about 13% in the top ten. Sequencing was done on a sample of blood. Every receptor here comes from a woman aged 80 or over in good health. CDR3s include the opening cysteine and the closing phenylalanine or tryptophan. D genes are given only for firm matches. Size is omitted from some rows. Given values are once, few, many or a class for expanded clones.

D gene: -
J gene: TRBJ2-3
CDR3 length: 15
V gene: TRBV2
clone size: -
CDR3 protein: CASSERLVRTDTQYF
CDR3 DNA: TGTGCCAGCAGCGAGCGGCTAGTACGCACAGATACGCAGTATTTT

D gene: -
J gene: TRBJ2-7
CDR3 length: 12
V gene: TRBV7-2
clone size: few
CDR3 protein: CASSLDPTQQYF
CDR3 DNA: TGTGCCAGCAGCCTGGACCCCACGCAGCAGTACTTC

D gene: TRBD2
J gene: TRBJ2-1
CDR3 length: 16
V gene: TRBV15
clone size: many
CDR3 protein: CATSVTSGTSYNEQFF
CDR3 DNA: TGTGCCACCAGTGTGACTAGCGGGACGTCCTACAATGAGCAGTTCTTC

D gene: -
J gene: TRBJ2-1
CDR3 length: 16
V gene: TRBV5-5
clone size: -
CDR3 protein: CASSLSGDGTYNEQFF
CDR3 DNA: TGTGCCAGCAGCTTGTCGGGGGACGGAACCTACAATGAGCAGTTCTTC

D gene: -
J gene: TRBJ2-1
CDR3 length: 15
V gene: TRBV7-2
clone size: many
CDR3 protein: CASSLGSDGYNEQFF
CDR3 DNA: TGTGCCAGCAGCTTGGGGTCCGACGGCTACAATGAGCAGTTCTTC

D gene: -
J gene: TRBJ2-3
CDR3 length: 13
V gene: TRBV5-1
clone size: many
CDR3 protein: CASSAAITDTQYF
CDR3 DNA: TGCGCCAGCAGCGCAGCCATTACAGATACGCAGTATTTT

D gene: -
J gene: TRBJ2-3
CDR3 length: 14
V gene: TRBV2
clone size: -
CDR3 protein: CASSASGTTYTQYF
CDR3 DNA: TGTGCCAGCAGTGCGTCCGGGACCACATATACGCAGTATTTT

D gene: TRBD1
J gene: TRBJ2-1
CDR3 length: 16
V gene: TRBV12-3/TRBV12-4
clone size: many
CDR3 protein: CASSPLVGQGALEQFF
CDR3 DNA: TGTGCCAGCAGTCCCCTGGTAGGACAGGGGGCATTGGAGCAGTTCTTC

D gene: -
J gene: TRBJ2-3
CDR3 length: 15
V gene: TRBV20-1
clone size: many
CDR3 protein: CSARSRGPSPDTQYF
CDR3 DNA: TGCAGTGCCAGATCCCGGGGCCCAAGCCCAGATACGCAGTATTTT

D gene: -
J gene: TRBJ1-2
CDR3 length: 14
V gene: TRBV9
clone size: many
CDR3 protein: CASSRTGANYGYTF
CDR3 DNA: TGTGCCAGCAGCCGCACCGGAGCGAACTATGGCTACACCTTC

D gene: -
J gene: TRBJ2-7
CDR3 length: 17
V gene: TRBV7-9
clone size: -
CDR3 protein: CASSYLRTERAYNEQYF
CDR3 DNA: TGTGCCAGCAGCTACCTACGGACAGAACGCGCCTACAATGAGCAGTACTTC

D gene: -
J gene: TRBJ1-2
CDR3 length: 16
V gene: TRBV27
clone size: -
CDR3 protein: CASSSYSLGQLYGYTF
CDR3 DNA: TGTGCCAGCAGTTCATACAGCCTCGGACAGCTTTATGGCTACACCTTC

D gene: TRBD1
J gene: TRBJ1-5
CDR3 length: 14
V gene: TRBV5-5
clone size: -
CDR3 protein: CASSYRQGHQPQHF
CDR3 DNA: TGTGCCAGCAGCTACCGACAGGGCCATCAGCCCCAGCATTTT

D gene: -
J gene: TRBJ1-6
CDR3 length: 16
V gene: TRBV15
clone size: many
CDR3 protein: CATSSRGGFYNSPLHF
CDR3 DNA: TGTGCCACCTCCAGCCGGGGGGGGTTCTATAATTCACCCCTCCACTTT

D gene: -
J gene: TRBJ2-7
CDR3 length: 14
V gene: TRBV20-1
clone size: -
CDR3 protein: CSAREGPITYEQYF
CDR3 DNA: TGCAGTGCTAGAGAGGGGCCGATAACCTACGAGCAGTACTTC

D gene: TRBD2
J gene: TRBJ2-1
CDR3 length: 17
V gene: TRBV12-3/TRBV12-4
clone size: -
CDR3 protein: CASSFLGVGLDRHEQFF
CDR3 DNA: TGTGCCAGCAGTTTTTTGGGCGTAGGACTAGACAGACATGAGCAGTTCTTC

D gene: TRBD2
J gene: TRBJ2-3
CDR3 length: 19
V gene: TRBV12-5
clone size: -
CDR3 protein: CASGFFVESAGGDNGTQYF
CDR3 DNA: TGTGCTAGTGGTTTTTTTGTGGAATCGGCGGGGGGTGATAATGGTACGCAGTATTTT

D gene: TRBD2
J gene: TRBJ2-1
CDR3 length: 14
V gene: TRBV12-3/TRBV12-4
clone size: few
CDR3 protein: CASSLAGGGNEQFF
CDR3 DNA: TGTGCCAGCAGTTTGGCGGGAGGAGGCAATGAGCAGTTCTTC

D gene: TRBD2
J gene: TRBJ2-1
CDR3 length: 17
V gene: TRBV20-1
clone size: once
CDR3 protein: CSARDRSGGSSYNEQFF
CDR3 DNA: TGCAGTGCTAGAGATCGTAGCGGGGGGAGCTCCTACAATGAGCAGTTCTTC

D gene: -
J gene: TRBJ2-1
CDR3 length: 16
V gene: TRBV4-2
clone size: many
CDR3 protein: CASSQGDKSSYNEQFF
CDR3 DNA: TGTGCCAGCAGCCAAGGGGACAAGAGCTCCTACAATGAGCAGTTCTTC

D gene: -
J gene: TRBJ2-7
CDR3 length: 17
V gene: TRBV12-3/TRBV12-4
clone size: -
CDR3 protein: CASSFSSAGDSYNEQYF
CDR3 DNA: TGTGCCAGCAGTTTTAGCTCAGCGGGCGACTCCTACAATGAGCAGTACTTC

D gene: -
J gene: TRBJ2-1
CDR3 length: 14
V gene: TRBV29-1
clone size: -
CDR3 protein: CSVGQAGTHNEQFF
CDR3 DNA: TGCAGCGTCGGACAGGCCGGGACTCACAATGAGCAGTTCTTC

D gene: TRBD1
J gene: TRBJ2-3
CDR3 length: 15
V gene: TRBV7-9
clone size: -
CDR3 protein: CASSGGTGFSGTQYF
CDR3 DNA: TGTGCCAGCAGCGGCGGGACAGGTTTTTCAGGTACGCAGTATTTT

D gene: TRBD1
J gene: TRBJ1-6
CDR3 length: 15
V gene: TRBV4-1
clone size: -
CDR3 protein: CASSRGRGQNSPLHF
CDR3 DNA: TGCGCCAGCAGCCGCGGCAGGGGGCAAAATTCACCCCTCCACTTT

D gene: -
J gene: TRBJ2-6
CDR3 length: 15
V gene: TRBV10-3
clone size: -
CDR3 protein: CAISERETGANVLTF
CDR3 DNA: TGTGCCATCAGTGAAAGGGAGACTGGGGCCAACGTCCTGACTTTC

D gene: -
J gene: TRBJ2-1
CDR3 length: 15
V gene: TRBV27
clone size: many
CDR3 protein: CASSPPRLPRNEQFF
CDR3 DNA: TGTGCCAGCAGTCCCCCCCGACTCCCCCGCAATGAGCAGTTCTTC

D gene: TRBD1
J gene: TRBJ1-5
CDR3 length: 15
V gene: TRBV27
clone size: many
CDR3 protein: CASSFAGTDNQPQHF
CDR3 DNA: TGTGCCAGCAGTTTTGCCGGGACAGACAATCAGCCCCAGCATTTT

D gene: TRBD2
J gene: TRBJ2-1
CDR3 length: 16
V gene: TRBV7-9
clone size: few
CDR3 protein: CASSPTSGREGNEQFF
CDR3 DNA: TGTGCCAGCAGCCCAACTAGCGGGAGGGAGGGCAATGAGCAGTTCTTC

D gene: -
J gene: TRBJ2-5
CDR3 length: 14
V gene: TRBV7-2
clone size: many
CDR3 protein: CASSTLGREETQYF
CDR3 DNA: TGTGCCAGCAGCACTTTAGGCCGAGAAGAGACCCAGTACTTC

D gene: -
J gene: TRBJ2-2
CDR3 length: 16
V gene: TRBV4-1
clone size: few
CDR3 protein: CASSPFGTANTGELFF
CDR3 DNA: TGCGCCAGCAGCCCCTTCGGGACTGCGAACACCGGGGAGCTGTTTTTT

D gene: TRBD1
J gene: TRBJ2-1
CDR3 length: 16
V gene: TRBV9
clone size: once
CDR3 protein: CASSVGVQGAIAEQFF
CDR3 DNA: TGTGCCAGCAGCGTAGGAGTACAGGGGGCGATCGCTGAGCAGTTCTTC

D gene: -
J gene: TRBJ2-3
CDR3 length: 14
V gene: TRBV12-3/TRBV12-4
clone size: -
CDR3 protein: CASSHRVWADTQYF
CDR3 DNA: TGTGCCAGCAGCCACCGGGTGTGGGCAGATACGCAGTATTTT

D gene: -
J gene: TRBJ1-2
CDR3 length: 11
V gene: TRBV12-3/TRBV12-4
clone size: few
CDR3 protein: CASRRQCGYTF
CDR3 DNA: TGTGCCAGCCGTCGACAGTGTGGCTACACCTTC

D gene: -
J gene: TRBJ2-5
CDR3 length: 15
V gene: TRBV5-1
clone size: few
CDR3 protein: CASSLGLRGGYGQYF
CDR3 DNA: TGCGCCAGCAGCTTAGGTCTCAGGGGTGGCTACGGGCAGTACTTC

D gene: -
J gene: TRBJ2-3
CDR3 length: 14
V gene: TRBV11-3
clone size: few
CDR3 protein: CASSTGRSTDTQYF
CDR3 DNA: TGTGCCAGCAGTACAGGCAGGAGCACAGATACGCAGTATTTT

D gene: TRBD1
J gene: TRBJ1-5
CDR3 length: 13
V gene: TRBV29-1
clone size: many
CDR3 protein: CSVKAGGVQPQHF
CDR3 DNA: TGCAGCGTTAAGGCAGGGGGCGTTCAGCCCCAGCATTTT

D gene: -
J gene: TRBJ2-1
CDR3 length: 14
V gene: TRBV6-1
clone size: -
CDR3 protein: CASRASGTYNEQFF
CDR3 DNA: TGTGCCAGCAGGGCCTCCGGGACTTACAATGAGCAGTTCTTC

D gene: -
J gene: TRBJ2-5
CDR3 length: 14
V gene: TRBV6-5
clone size: once
CDR3 protein: CASKLAQIAETRYF
CDR3 DNA: TGTGCCAGCAAGTTAGCCCAGATAGCAGAGACCCGGTACTTC

D gene: TRBD2
J gene: TRBJ2-5
CDR3 length: 16
V gene: TRBV4-2
clone size: -
CDR3 protein: CASSQEGGGSQETQYF
CDR3 DNA: TGTGCCAGCAGCCAAGAGGGCGGGGGTAGCCAAGAGACCCAGTACTTC

D gene: -
J gene: TRBJ2-1
CDR3 length: 15
V gene: TRBV19
clone size: -
CDR3 protein: CASRIQGWSYNEQFF
CDR3 DNA: TGTGCCAGTAGGATACAGGGATGGTCCTACAATGAGCAGTTCTTC

D gene: -
J gene: TRBJ1-2
CDR3 length: 13
V gene: TRBV10-3
clone size: -
CDR3 protein: CATSQPPDDGYTF
CDR3 DNA: TGTGCCACCAGCCAACCTCCGGATGATGGCTACACCTTC

D gene: TRBD1
J gene: TRBJ1-1
CDR3 length: 15
V gene: TRBV5-1
clone size: -
CDR3 protein: CASSLTLTGGTEAFF
CDR3 DNA: TGCGCCAGCAGCTTGACCCTTACAGGGGGGACTGAAGCTTTCTTT

D gene: -
J gene: TRBJ1-6
CDR3 length: 17
V gene: TRBV7-2
clone size: -
CDR3 protein: CASSLVAGDFYNSPLHF
CDR3 DNA: TGTGCCAGCAGCTTAGTAGCAGGGGACTTCTATAATTCACCCCTCCACTTT

D gene: TRBD2
J gene: TRBJ2-1
CDR3 length: 18
V gene: TRBV28
clone size: -
CDR3 protein: CASSFGGRGAISYNEQFF
CDR3 DNA: TGTGCCAGCAGTTTTGGCGGGAGAGGGGCAATCTCCTACAATGAGCAGTTCTTC

D gene: -
J gene: TRBJ2-5
CDR3 length: 12
V gene: TRBV28
clone size: many
CDR3 protein: CASKSTRETQYF
CDR3 DNA: TGTGCCAGCAAGTCCACCCGAGAGACCCAGTACTTC

D gene: -
J gene: TRBJ2-3
CDR3 length: 14
V gene: TRBV7-2
clone size: -
CDR3 protein: CASSLALRGNTQYF
CDR3 DNA: TGTGCCAGCAGCTTAGCCCTCCGGGGAAATACGCAGTATTTT

D gene: TRBD1
J gene: TRBJ1-4
CDR3 length: 16
V gene: TRBV7-9
clone size: -
CDR3 protein: CASSLRQGPTNEKLFF
CDR3 DNA: TGTGCCAGCAGCTTAAGACAGGGACCAACTAATGAAAAACTGTTTTTT

D gene: -
J gene: TRBJ2-6
CDR3 length: 17
V gene: TRBV15
clone size: -
CDR3 protein: CATSRGGGGTGANVLTF
CDR3 DNA: TGTGCCACCAGCAGAGGTGGGGGAGGGACAGGGGCCAACGTCCTGACTTTC

D gene: TRBD2
J gene: TRBJ2-1
CDR3 length: 14
V gene: TRBV12-3/TRBV12-4
clone size: -
CDR3 protein: CASSPGLAGREQFF
CDR3 DNA: TGTGCCAGCAGCCCGGGACTAGCGGGACGTGAGCAGTTCTTC